This TCR beta chain was found in a study of post-analysis software for immune sequencing data. Unique-molecular-identifier-tagged TCR beta cDNA libraries were used. TCRdb ran MiXCR on the PCR reads and lists one entry per CDR3 protein. The sample has hundreds of thousands of distinct CDR3 sequences; approximately 57% are singletons. Germline values: CDR1 ENHRY, CDR2 SYGVKD. The CDR3 loop spans 14 amino acids. As to this clonotype: Its antigen remains unidentified.

General study findings and limits: About 5 TRBV segments occurring more often in patients than controls included TRBV5-6, TRBV5-1 and TRBV20-1. In multiple sclerosis, normalized Chao1 diversity was significantly below that of controls. Strong co-clustering by F measure linked samples that shared a preparation batch.

This TCR came from a girl aged 5-17 years with multiple sclerosis. The sample was blood. This rearrangement joins TRBV10-3 to TRBJ2-5; D may correspond to TRBD1 or TRBD2 (5 bases each). The J call may be incorrect, as the DNA end agrees better with TRBJ2-7. CDR3 amino acids: CAISEAKGTPEQYF. The CDR3 DNA is TGTGCCATCAGTGAAGCTAAGGGGACGCCCGAGCAGTACTTC.